The clone carrying this TCR beta chain was recorded a few times. What it recognizes is unknown. After constant-region reverse-primer amplification, full-length variable regions underwent semi-nested PCR with Nested Universal Primer A. TCRdb re-analysed the 5' RACE reads in MiXCR, keeping a single row per CDR3 protein. The table shows 25,000 to 35,000 distinct CDR3 sequences, with approximately 25% occurring only once. General study results and limits: Tumor Treg TCRs overlapped most with tumor naive CD4+ cells.

This CDR3 is 15 amino acids long. Trimming took 0 bases from V and 0 from J, leaving 10 bases between them. Germline V gene data show CDR1 as SGDLS and CDR2 as YYNGEE. This TCR was sampled from a female donor with breast cancer. The chain couples TRBV9 to TRBJ2-7; no definite D call. Sequenced sample: memory CD4+ T cells sorted from blood. The subset was: memory CD4+ T cells, CD4+CD45RO+CD25-. The CDR3 is CASSVAGGSSYEQYF. CDR3 coding DNA: TGTGCCAGCAGCGTAGCGGGCGGTAGCTCCTACGAGCAGTACTTC.